Below are 14 T cell receptor beta chains sequenced from a single sample in a study of blood T cell repertoires in COVID-19 (TCRdb year 2020). The receptor library was made with the immunoSEQ multiplex PCR assay. The source is immuneACCESS, and TCRdb retained only in-frame sequences with V and J called. Part of the clones is not carried over; for the studies checked, unresolved V genes explain less than half of this, and the remainder is unexplained. Counted in this sample were 380,000 or so clones; roughly nine tenths of them appeared once. The biggest ten clones account for 0.95% to 1.5% of the sample. Sequencing input: peripheral blood. These receptors were obtained from a man in his forties with acute or convalescent COVID-19.

The gene calls are TRBV6-1 and TRBJ1-2; D perhaps matches TRBD1 (5 bases). The V gene lost 2 bases and the J gene lost 8 bases, with 21 bases spanning the gap. This CDR3 comprises 16 residues. CDR1 and CDR2 from the germline V gene are MNHNS and SASEGT. For the CDR3, the DNA is TGTGCCAGCAGTGAATATGGAGGGGCTCCTATCCAAGGCTACACCTTC. Amino acid sequence: CASSEYGGAPIQGYTF.

This clone was detected only a few times. The chain couples TRBV6-4 to TRBJ2-3; 12 bases map to TRBD2. Germline-derived CDR1 and CDR2 are MRHNA and SNTAGT. The trim removed 0 bases at V and 5 bases at J, leaving 0 bases unmatched. The CDR3 loop spans 15 amino acids. CDR3 DNA: TGTGCCAGCAGTGACTCGACTAGCGGGGGAGATACGCAGTATTTT. The encoded protein is CASSDSTSGGDTQYF.

The chain joins TRBV10-1 to TRBJ2-7; weak D call: TRBD1 (7 bases). The V end lost 3 bases, the J end lost 3 bases, and 15 bases lay between the germline ends. Germline values: CDR1 WNHNN, CDR2 SYGVQD (reference sequence). This CDR3 has 15 residues. CDR3 loop: CASSEGQGGIYEQYF. The CDR3 nucleotides are TGCGCCAGCAGTGAAGGGCAGGGGGGTATCTACGAGCAGTACTTC.

The rearrangement uses TRBV7-2 and TRBJ2-2, with D uncertain. CDR1 is SGHTA and CDR2 is FQGNSA in the germline V gene. The CDR3 consists of 11 residues. The V gene lost 5 bases and the J gene lost 4 bases, with 2 bases spanning the gap. CDR3 DNA sequence: TGTGCCAGCAGCCGCACCGGGGAGCTGTTTTTT. The encoded protein is CASSRTGELFF. The full variable domain, completed using reference TRBV7-2 and TRBJ2-2, is GAGVSQSPSNKVTEKGKDVELRCDPISGHTALYWYRQSLGQGLEFLIYFQGNSAPDKSGLPSDRFSAERTGGSVSTLTIQRTQQEDSAVYLCASSRTGELFFGEGSRLTVL.

This clone was seen just once. The CDR3 here is CASSRRTSADTQYF. CDR3 coding DNA: TGCGCCAGCAGTCGAAGGACTAGCGCAGATACGCAGTATTTT. The chain couples TRBV5-1 to TRBJ2-3; 9 bases are shared with TRBD2. The CDR3 consists of 14 residues. CDR1 SGHRS and CDR2 YFSETQ come from the germline V gene. V lost 5 bases, J lost 4 bases, and 5 bases stayed unmatched.

The rearrangement joins TRBV27 to TRBJ2-1, with D unclear. This CDR3 comprises 14 residues. Germline V gene lookup returns CDR1 MNHEY and CDR2 SMNVEV (reference sequence). Trimming took 6 bases from V and 8 from J, leaving 17 bases between them. The CDR3 loop reads CASSRWQGGDEQFF. The CDR3 nucleotides are TGTGCCAGCAGCCGATGGCAAGGCGGCGATGAGCAGTTCTTC.

This clone was picked up one time. The chain employs TRBV27 and TRBJ2-3; D possibly corresponds to TRBD2 (6 bases). CDR3 length equals 16 residues. Germline loops: CDR1 MNHEY, CDR2 SMNVEV (reference sequence). Trimming removed 5 bases from V and 2 bases from J, with 17 bases in between. The CDR3 here is CASSPRAGSITDTQYF. DNA of the CDR3: TGTGCCAGCAGTCCTCGGGCGGGGAGTATCACAGATACGCAGTATTTT.

The gene calls are TRBV18 and TRBJ1-6; TRBD1 aligns across 7 bases. CDR3 length equals 15 residues. The J segment lost 6 bases and the V segment lost 3 bases, leaving 5 bases of the junction unmatched. The V gene's germline CDR1 is KGHSH and CDR2 LQKENI. The CDR3 loop is CASSPGPGGNSPLHF. CDR3 bases: TGTGCCAGCTCACCGGGGCCAGGGGGTAATTCACCCCTCCACTTT. The full variable domain, completed using reference TRBV18 and TRBJ1-6, is NAGVMQNPRHLVRRRGQEARLRCSPMKGHSHVYWYRQLPEEGLKFMVYLQKENIIDESGMPKERFSAEFPKEGPSILRIQQVVRGDSAAYFCASSPGPGGNSPLHFGNGTRLTVT.

The genes are TRBV30 and TRBJ1-2, with a possible D match to TRBD1 (5 bases). The CDR3 is made up of 11 amino acids. V lost 3 bases and J 5 bases, leaving 7 bases between the germline ends. CDR1 is GTSNPN and CDR2 is SVGIG in the germline V gene (reference sequence). The chain's CDR3 is CAWSQGYGYTF. CDR3 coding DNA: TGTGCCTGGAGCCAGGGTTATGGCTACACCTTC.

The J gene is TRBJ2-7, the V gene TRBV7-9, with a tentative D call TRBD1 (6 bases). The CDR3 covers 19 residues. Germline V gene data show CDR1 as SEHNR and CDR2 as FQNEAQ (reference sequence). Trimming shortened V by 2 bases and J by 5 bases, and 28 bases separated the two germline ends. CDR3 nucleotide sequence: TGTGCCAGCAGCTTAATAGGGGGAGAGTCTTATGTTGGGGTTGACGAGCAGTACTTC. Its translation: CASSLIGGESYVGVDEQYF.

The V gene is TRBV6-6, the J gene TRBJ2-3; TRBD2 agrees at 9 bases. V shed 6 bases, J shed 2 bases, and the junction held 6 bases outside the gene matches. CDR1 is MNHNY, CDR2 SVGAGI, per germline (reference sequence). This CDR3 region has 15 residues. The CDR3 sequence is CASSKTSGYTDTQYF. CDR3 DNA sequence: TGTGCCAGCAGCAAGACTAGCGGCTACACAGATACGCAGTATTTT.

The table lists this clone with a few counts. V gene TRBV6-5 combines with J gene TRBJ1-2; 7 nucleotides match TRBD1. The junction had 7 bases not matched to a gene; V was cut back by 10 bases and J by 8 bases. The V gene's germline CDR1 is MNHEY and CDR2 SVGAGI. This CDR3 is built from 11 residues. CDR3 DNA: TGTGCCACTCATCGAGGGGGCGGCTACACCTTC. Its protein product is CATHRGGGYTF.

The chain links TRBV7-9 to TRBJ1-1; D gene unclear. This CDR3 has 14 amino acids. V lost 0 bases, J lost 8 bases, and 13 bases lay in between. Per germline, CDR1 SEHNR and CDR2 FQNEAQ (reference sequence). The CDR3 sequence is CASSLASPTGEAFF. The CDR3 DNA follows: TGTGCCAGCAGCTTAGCCTCCCCGACGGGGGAAGCTTTCTTT.

This chain uses TRBV2 with TRBJ2-3; TRBD2 agrees at 9 bases. Trimming cost V 3 bases and J 2 bases; bases outside gene matches: 3. The CDR3 contains 15 residues. Germline assignment: CDR1 SNHLY and CDR2 FYNNEI. The CDR3 sequence is CASSDTSGHTDTQYF. The CDR3 DNA reads as TGTGCCAGCAGTGACACTAGCGGGCACACAGATACGCAGTATTTT.